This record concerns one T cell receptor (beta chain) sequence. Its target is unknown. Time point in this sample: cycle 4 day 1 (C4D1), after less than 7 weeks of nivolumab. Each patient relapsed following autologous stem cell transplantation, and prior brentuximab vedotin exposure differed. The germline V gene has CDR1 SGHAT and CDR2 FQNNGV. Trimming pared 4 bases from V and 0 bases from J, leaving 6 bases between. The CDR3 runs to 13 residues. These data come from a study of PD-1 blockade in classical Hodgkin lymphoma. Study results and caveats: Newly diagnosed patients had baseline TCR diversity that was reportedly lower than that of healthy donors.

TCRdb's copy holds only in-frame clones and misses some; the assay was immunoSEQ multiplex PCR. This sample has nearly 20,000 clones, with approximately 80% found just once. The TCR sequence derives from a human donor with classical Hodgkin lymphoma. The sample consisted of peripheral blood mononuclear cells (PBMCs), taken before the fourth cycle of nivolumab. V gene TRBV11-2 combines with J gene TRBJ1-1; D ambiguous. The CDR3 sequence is CASSSQMNTEAFF. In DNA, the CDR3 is TGTGCCAGCAGCTCCCAGATGAACACTGAAGCTTTCTTT.